The 24 T cell receptor beta chains below all came from one sample that was sequenced in a study of blood T cell repertoires in COVID-19. Generated by immunoSEQ multiplex PCR, the TCRdb table keeps only in-frame clones and is missing some. The sample consists of 120,000 to 150,000 clones, more than 70% of them appearing once. Sequences were obtained from peripheral blood. All receptors come from a human donor in a cohort sampled during active COVID-19.

The DNA of the CDR3 is TGCGCCAGCAGCCAAGCCCTACAAGAGACCCAGTACTTC. Translation: CASSQALQETQYF. V is TRBV4-3 and J is TRBJ2-5; D not certain. Trimming stripped 1 base from V and 2 bases from J, with 5 bases between. Germline loops: CDR1 LGHNA, CDR2 YSLEER. The CDR3 runs to 13 residues.

A single count supports this clone. Here the CDR3 reads CASREPTIRAKNIQYF. The CDR3 DNA is TGTGCCAGCAGGGAACCCACCATCCGGGCCAAAAACATTCAGTACTTC. This chain joins TRBV6-1 and TRBJ2-4; D gene unclear. V lost 6 bases to trimming and J lost 1 base, with 16 bases between them. Looked up from germline, CDR1 is MNHNS and CDR2 is SASEGT. The CDR3 has 16 residues.

V is TRBV19 and J is TRBJ2-1, with 7 bases that match TRBD1. This CDR3 is 15 amino acids long. Germline assignment: CDR1 LNHDA and CDR2 SQIVND (reference sequence). The ends lost 7 bases at V and 3 bases at J; junction bases unmatched: 9. The DNA for the CDR3 is TGTGCCAGTACACAAACAGGGGAAAACTACAATGAGCAGTTCTTC. It specifies CASTQTGENYNEQFF.

With regard to this clone: The same CDR3 also results from other DNA sequences found in this sample. The chain uses TRBV4-3 and TRBJ1-2; tentatively, D is TRBD1 (6 bases). V was shortened by 3 bases and J by 5 bases, with 10 bases between the two germline ends. Per the germline V gene, CDR1 is LGHNA and CDR2 is YSLEER. This CDR3 spans 13 amino acids. The CDR3 loop reads CASSQETGYGYTF. The DNA for the CDR3 is TGCGCCAGCAGCCAGGAGACAGGATATGGCTACACCTTC.

The chain recombines TRBV10-3 with TRBJ2-1, with D perhaps TRBD2 (5 bases). In germline, CDR1 is ENHRY, CDR2 SYGVKD. Trimming stripped 3 bases from V and 0 bases from J, with 15 bases between. CDR3 length: 17 amino acids. As DNA, the CDR3 is TGTGCCATCAGTGAATCCCCGGGGAGCCACTCCTACAATGAGCAGTTCTTC. As protein: CAISESPGSHSYNEQFF.

In its sample, this clone was seen a few times. The chain combines TRBV7-2 with TRBJ1-5; 9 positions agree with TRBD1. This CDR3 comprises 15 residues. The germline CDR1 and CDR2 sequences are SGHTA and FQGNSA. The junction had 5 bases not matched to a gene; V was cut back by 5 bases and J by 3 bases. CDR3 region: CASSPQQGANQPQHF. CDR3 bases: TGTGCCAGCAGCCCCCAACAGGGGGCCAATCAGCCCCAGCATTTT.

The chain employs TRBV12-3 or TRBV12-4 and TRBJ1-1; 7 nucleotides align to TRBD1. V lost 7 bases, J lost 5 bases, and 7 bases stayed unmatched. This CDR3 region has 13 residues. The CDR3 loop is CASKRDSGTEAFF. The CDR3 coding sequence is TGTGCCAGCAAGAGGGACAGTGGGACTGAAGCTTTCTTT.

A single count supports this clone. V usage is TRBV4-1 and J usage is TRBJ2-7, with TRBD2 identical over 9 bases. Germline lookup yields CDR1 MGHRA and CDR2 YSYEKL. After removal of 0 bases from V and 1 base from J, the junction contained 1 base not matched to a gene. CDR3 length: 15 residues. The CDR3 bases are TGCGCCAGCAGCCAAGAGAGCGGGGGGTCCTACGAGCAGTACTTC. Translation gives CASSQESGGSYEQYF.

This clone was recorded once. This rearrangement joins TRBV4-3 to TRBJ1-1, with a possible D match to TRBD1 (6 bases). The ends were cut back, 0 bases at V and 5 bases at J, with 13 bases in the middle. Germline V gene data show CDR1 as LGHNA and CDR2 as YSLEER. The CDR3 covers 15 residues. The CDR3 loop is CASSQDHREVTEAFF. In DNA form, the CDR3 reads TGCGCCAGCAGCCAAGATCACAGGGAAGTGACTGAAGCTTTCTTT.

The chain has TRBV24-1 and TRBJ2-1; 8 bases line up with TRBD1. V shed 0 bases, J shed 8 bases, and the junction held 5 bases outside the gene matches. CDR3 size: 15 residues. Germline CDR1 reads KGHDR; CDR2 reads SFDVKD. The DNA for the CDR3 is TGTGCCACCAGTGATTTGCGGCCAGGGGGCCATGAGCAGTTCTTC. It translates to CATSDLRPGGHEQFF.

This clone was seen only a few times. The chain links TRBV6-5 to TRBJ1-5; TRBD1 aligns across 8 bases. Germline values: CDR1 MNHEY, CDR2 SVGAGI. Trimming removed 6 bases from V and 10 bases from J; junction bases left unmatched: 5. The CDR3 length is 12 residues. CDR3 amino acids: CASSLGQGPQHF. For the CDR3, the DNA is TGTGCCAGCAGCCTAGGACAGGGACCCCAGCATTTT.

The rearrangement joins TRBV5-1 to TRBJ2-4; the match to TRBD1 covers 9 bases. With V trimmed by 2 bases and J by 6 bases, 3 bases remained unmatched. The CDR3 loop spans 14 amino acids. In germline, CDR1 is SGHRS, CDR2 YFSETQ. CDR3 protein: CASSLGQGTNIQYF. CDR3 nucleotide sequence: TGCGCCAGCAGCTTAGGACAGGGGACAAACATTCAGTACTTC.

The chain uses TRBV2 and TRBJ2-4; 7 bases map to TRBD1. CDR1 is SNHLY, CDR2 FYNNEI, per germline. J gave up 5 bases and V 5 bases, and 6 bases lay outside the gene matches. The CDR3 consists of 14 residues. CDR3 nucleotides: TGTGCCAGCAGTTCCGACAGGGCCGAAAACATTCAGTACTTC. Its translation: CASSSDRAENIQYF. Together with reference TRBV2 and TRBJ2-4, the CDR3 gives the full variable domain: EPEVTQTPSHQVTQMGQEVILRCVPISNHLYFYWYRQILGQKVEFLVSFYNNEISEKSEIFDDQFSVERPDGSNFTLKIRSTKLEDSAMYFCASSSDRAENIQYFGAGTRLSVL.

The chain has TRBV11-2 and TRBJ2-7, with 7 bases identical to TRBD1. V was pared by 4 bases and J by 3 bases, with 12 bases of the junction left unmatched. CDR1 is SGHAT and CDR2 is FQNNGV in the germline V gene. The CDR3 runs to 16 residues. The CDR3 loop reads CASSSQTGSPFYEQYF. DNA for the CDR3: TGTGCCAGCAGCTCACAGACAGGGTCTCCCTTCTACGAGCAGTACTTC.

This sequence joins TRBV6-2 or TRBV6-3 and TRBJ2-7, with 7 bases lining up with TRBD1. After removal of 0 bases from V and 3 bases from J, the junction contained 5 bases not matched to a gene. The CDR3 contains 15 residues. Germline assignment: CDR1 MNHEY and CDR2 SVGEGT. The CDR3 is CASSYSATGSYEQYF. The CDR3 bases are TGTGCCAGCAGTTACTCAGCGACAGGGAGCTACGAGCAGTACTTC.

The chain combines TRBV28 with TRBJ2-5; 8 bases map to TRBD1. Trimming took 5 bases from V and 5 from J; bases not matched to a gene: 10. The CDR3 consists of 15 residues. Germline assignment: CDR1 MDHEN and CDR2 SYDVKM. CDR3 in DNA: TGTGCCAGCAGTCTGGGACAGGATATCTACGAGACCCAGTACTTC. Protein sequence: CASSLGQDIYETQYF.

The rearrangement links TRBV10-3 to TRBJ1-5, with D tentatively TRBD1 (6 bases). The V end lost 6 bases, the J end lost 1 base, and 10 bases lay between the germline ends. CDR1 ENHRY and CDR2 SYGVKD come from the germline V gene. The CDR3 is 14 residues long. The CDR3 reads CAIRGQGSNQPQHF. The DNA for the CDR3 is TGTGCCATCAGGGGGCAGGGGAGCAATCAGCCCCAGCATTTT.

The rearrangement joins TRBV27 to TRBJ1-6; TRBD1 aligns across 8 bases. The CDR3 totals 17 residues. Germline assignment: CDR1 MNHEY and CDR2 SMNVEV (reference sequence). V was pared by 2 bases and J by 0 bases, with 3 bases of the junction left unmatched. CDR3 bases: TGTGCCAGCAGTTTAACAGGGGGGGACTCCTATAATTCACCCCTCCACTTT. This translates into CASSLTGGDSYNSPLHF.

The CDR3 DNA sequence: TGTGCCACCAGCAGAGATCGCGGCACCATGAACACTGAAGCTTTCTTT. As protein: CATSRDRGTMNTEAFF. The chain employs TRBV15 and TRBJ1-1; D uncertain. The ends were cut back, 0 bases at V and 0 bases at J, with 11 bases in the middle. CDR1 is LNHNV and CDR2 is YYDKDF in the germline V gene (reference sequence). The CDR3 is 16 amino acids.

The chain employs TRBV2 and TRBJ1-1, with D maybe TRBD1 (5 bases). The CDR3 contains 14 residues. CDR1 is SNHLY, CDR2 FYNNEI, per germline. V was pared by 6 bases and J by 1 base, with 12 bases between. The CDR3 region is CASSLGLGNTEAFF. CDR3 coding DNA: TGTGCCAGCAGCTTGGGACTGGGGAACACTGAAGCTTTCTTT.

Here the CDR3 DNA reads TGTGCCAGTAGTATGCGAAACTATGGCTACACCTTC. Translating gives CASSMRNYGYTF. The chain combines TRBV19 with TRBJ1-2; D call uncertain. Germline lookup yields CDR1 LNHDA and CDR2 SQIVND (reference sequence). Trimming left V 3 bases short and J 2 bases short, with 4 bases between. This CDR3 has 12 amino acids.

J is TRBJ1-3 and V is TRBV9; D unresolved. This CDR3 spans 17 amino acids. With 4 bases removed from V and 0 bases from J, the gap between germline ends came to 17 bases. CDR1 SGDLS and CDR2 YYNGEE come from the germline V gene. The DNA for the CDR3 is TGTGCCAGCAGCTATGGAGGGCACCGGAGCTCTGGAAACACCATATATTTT. It codes for CASSYGGHRSSGNTIYF.

This sequence joins TRBV30 and TRBJ1-2; 8 bases match TRBD1. CDR1 and CDR2 from the germline V gene are GTSNPN and SVGIG (reference sequence). The CDR3 sequence is 15 residues long. The J segment lost 4 bases and the V segment lost 4 bases, leaving 11 bases of the junction unmatched. CDR3 nucleotide sequence: TGTGCCTGGAAAGGTGACAGGGGCCTTACCTATGGCTACACCTTC. Protein sequence: CAWKGDRGLTYGYTF. Full variable domain (rest looked up from reference TRBV30 and TRBJ1-2): SQTIHQWPATLVQPVGSPLSLECTVEGTSNPNLYWYRQAAGRGLQLLFYSVGIGQISSEVPQNLSASRPQDRQFILSSKKLLLSDSGFYLCAWKGDRGLTYGYTFGSGTRLTVV.

V and J are TRBV9 and TRBJ1-2; 8 positions match TRBD1. V lost 4 bases and J lost 6; bases outside the gene matches: 11. The CDR3 spans 15 residues. Germline loops: CDR1 SGDLS, CDR2 YYNGEE. The CDR3 loop reads CASSSITQGADGYTF. The DNA for the CDR3 is TGTGCCAGCAGCTCCATCACCCAGGGGGCGGATGGCTACACCTTC.